What follows describes a single T cell receptor beta chain. Its antigen is unknown. Compared with germline, one end of the junction differs, possibly owing to a read error. Other DNA sequences in this sample translate to the same CDR3. TCRbeta CDR3 regions were sequenced with the immunoSEQ Assay. After extraction, genomic DNA underwent amplification by bias-controlled multiplex PCR, followed by high-throughput sequencing. The study's processing was this. To quantify the absolute abundance of every unique TCRbeta CDR3 region, sequences were collapsed and filtered. T cell fraction was estimated by normalization of TCRbeta template counts to usable DNA, with usable DNA being measured through amplification of reference genes present in all nucleated cells. Repertoire TCRs were annotated as SARS-CoV-2-specific by exact matching of V gene, CDR3 amino acid sequence and J gene to a known reactive TCR set. The reference SARS-CoV-2 TCR set was derived from MIRA and filtered for enrichment in COVID-19-positive ImmuneCODE repertoires, a step that removed public or cross-reactive TCRs. Drawing on the MIRA antigens, annotated TCRs were analysed further at the level of specific ORF or position within ORF. Breadth was defined as the number of annotated unique rearrangements divided by the total number of unique productive rearrangements, and depth was defined as the summed frequency of the annotated unique rearrangements. TCR breadth was compared between groups using two-sided Wilcoxon rank-sum tests. Here the immuneACCESS table is served through TCRdb, limited to in-frame sequences with V and J called. Missing clones are a known gap in these copies; in checked studies unresolved V genes cover under half, and the rest lacks a known reason. The D gene and trimming were derived from the DNA, and the V and J assignments and clone size from that table. Within this sample are roughly 700,000 clones, with roughly 90% of them counted one time only. Clones ranked in the top ten supply approximately 1.5% of the sample.

These data come from a study of Ad26.COV2.S vaccination and SARS-CoV-2 variants (dated by TCRdb to the early 2020s). As for the study more broadly: Vaccine-arm donors were drawn from COV1001, a multicentre, randomized, double-blind, placebo-controlled phase I-IIa trial of Ad26.COV2.S in healthy adults. Ad26.COV2.S was administered intramuscularly at 5 x 10^10 or 1 x 10^11 viral particles, either as a single shot or as two shots given 56 days apart. Sequencing of the TCRbeta repertoire served to evaluate the specificity and breadth of SARS-CoV-2-reactive T cell receptors following Ad26.COV2.S vaccination. A total of around 32 samples were included in the TCR-sequenced set, comprising 19 Ad26.COV2.S vaccine recipients, 5 placebo recipients and 8 SARS-CoV-2 convalescent individuals. Trial participants were randomized into five groups of five: low-dose or high-dose Ad26.COV2.S given once or twice, or placebo on both occasions. Blinding of investigators to trial group allocation was maintained during experiments and outcome assessment.

The treatment or condition label here, explained by the study, means: 19 received Ad26.COV2.S at low or high dose, single or two shots; 5 received placebo; per-sample allocation not given. For vaccine and placebo recipients, the sequenced repertoires came from samples collected on day 63 after the first injection. Cohort 1b enrolled 25 adults aged 18-55 years at a single site in Boston, USA, between 29 July and 7 August 2020. Ad26.COV2.S consisted of a replication-incompetent adenovirus type 26 vector by which a prefusion-stabilized SARS-CoV-2 spike protein from the original Wuhan strain was expressed. The germline V gene provides CDR1 SGHRS and CDR2 YFSETQ. The CDR3 sequence holds 15 residues, the cysteine and phenylalanine included. This entry keeps only the CDR3 DNA: 45 bases, framed from base 1. The paper as a whole reports these results and caveats: The study lacked the statistical power to compare responses across vaccine doses or regimens. The authors noted that total T cell responses may have been underestimated by the TCR breadth and depth analyses. Higher spike-specific TCR breadth was observed in Ad26.COV2.S recipients than in placebo recipients (P = 0.0014). Non-spike TCR breadth was comparable between vaccine and placebo recipients, consistent with the vaccine containing only spike. After vaccination, spike-specific CD8+ and CD4+ T cell responses were reported to show substantial breadth.

This receptor was taken from a person between 18 and 65 years old who received the Ad26.COV2.S COVID-19 vaccine or a placebo. The rearranged segments are TRBV5-1 and TRBJ2-5; 7 of the junction bases match TRBD2. Specimen: peripheral blood, collected in a trial of Ad26.COV2.S vaccine versus placebo. The bases read TGCGCCAGCAGTTTGGGGTCGGGAGGACAAGAGACCCAGTACTTC. Translated, it gives CASSLGSGGQETQYF.